Below, one T cell receptor beta chain is given with its context. The antigen is unknown. The source of the sample is a study of shared clonotypes between healthy human individuals. Data came from immunoSEQ multiplex PCR; TCRdb stores just in-frame clones and leaves some out. The sample includes over 2 million clones, approximately 95% of them seen just once. Naive CD8 cells lacked CD45RO and underwent positive selection for CCR7, leaving out terminally differentiated effector memory CD45RA+ cells. Whole-study findings and limits: Clonotypes not shared had lower generation probabilities than those common to all four donors.

CDR3 length: 17 amino acids. The sequenced material came from naive CD8+ T cells sorted from blood. This receptor was taken from a young man in good health. The chain has TRBV1 and TRBJ1-2. TRBV1 is an annotated pseudogene. The CDR3 region is CTSSQEGPLEIRYGYTF. The CDR3 nucleotides read TGCACCAGCAGCCAAGAAGGACCCCTGGAGATTAGATATGGCTACACCTTC.